These T cell receptor beta chains were read from a single sample in a study of a mutant IDH1 vaccine in newly diagnosed glioma. The data were produced by immunoSEQ multiplex PCR, yet TCRdb's version contains in-frame clones alone and is incomplete. The repertoire holds about 60,000 clones, with roughly 80% as singletons. Their target antigens are unknown. The source was PBMCs, collected from a glioma patient whose treatment included an IDH1 peptide vaccine. The receptor source for this set is a woman aged 45-60 years with glioma. Each CDR3 is given with its conserved first and last residue. The D gene is left open where the match is weak. The listing skips clone size in some rows; elsewhere it reads once, few, many or a size class.

cdr3_aa cdr3_nt v_call clone_size j_call cdr3_length d_call
CASSWGADRAYEQYF TGTGCCAGCAGCTGGGGAGCTGACAGGGCCTACGAGCAGTACTTC TRBV5-5 NA TRBJ2-7 15 TRBD1
CASSPGQKEMNTEAFF TGTGCCAGTAGCCCGGGACAGAAAGAGATGAACACTGAAGCTTTCTTT TRBV19 NA TRBJ1-1 16 TRBD1
CASSLTRGNGYTF TGTGCCAGCAGTTTAACCAGGGGGAATGGCTACACCTTC TRBV28 NA TRBJ1-2 13 TRBD1
CSGIFDGGYTF TGCAGCGGGATATTCGACGGAGGCTACACCTTC TRBV20-1 NA TRBJ1-2 11 NA
CASCPGSGDGEKLFF TGCGCCAGCTGCCCGGGTTCAGGGGACGGTGAAAAACTGTTTTTT TRBV5-1 NA TRBJ1-4 15 NA
CAWGQGPAEPQHF TGTGCCTGGGGACAGGGCCCCGCCGAGCCCCAGCATTTT TRBV30 few TRBJ1-5 13 TRBD1
CASSQGPTIYF TGTGCCAGCAGCCAGGGGCCCACCATATATTTT TRBV5-6 once TRBJ1-3 11 NA
CASSQYLGQGYTEAFF TGCGCCAGCAGCCAATACTTGGGACAGGGGTACACTGAAGCTTTCTTT TRBV4-1 large TRBJ1-1 16 TRBD1
CASSMGTENTEAFF TGTGCCAGTAGTATGGGGACCGAGAACACTGAAGCTTTCTTT TRBV19 NA TRBJ1-1 14 NA
CATRQGAWETQYF TGTGCCACCAGACAGGGGGCCTGGGAGACCCAGTACTTC TRBV2 NA TRBJ2-5 13 TRBD1
CAISESVILGEQFF TGTGCCATCAGTGAGTCGGTTATCCTCGGTGAGCAGTTCTTC TRBV10-3 NA TRBJ2-1 14 NA
CASSLGGATDTQYF TGCGCCAGCAGCTTGGGCGGGGCCACAGATACGCAGTATTTT TRBV5-1 NA TRBJ2-3 14 NA